Here is one T cell receptor beta chain with its context. The antigen remains undetermined. The data derive from a study of cytomegalovirus exposure and HLA in healthy donors. Overall study results and limits: Earlier analysis yielded a pattern in which most TCR beta V segments were productive about 90% or about 30% of the time.

Amplification used 60 Vbeta primers and 13 Jbeta primers. Produced via immunoSEQ multiplex PCR; TCRdb's table is partial and in-frame only. The table includes some 180,000 clones, around 82% detected once. Trimming shortened V by 2 bases and J by 5 bases, and 10 bases separated the two germline ends. CDR3 size: 14 residues. Germline-derived CDR1 and CDR2 are SGHDN and FVKESK. This chain joins TRBV14 and TRBJ2-1; D perhaps matches TRBD1 (5 bases). Sequencing used PBMCs. The TCR comes from a woman aged 25-40 years in good health and CMV-seronegative. In nucleotides, the CDR3 is TGTGCCAGCAGCCAACTCCGCAGGGACAATGAGCAGTTCTTC. It specifies CASSQLRRDNEQFF.